The T cell receptor (beta chain) described here comes from a study of blood T cell repertoires in COVID-19. V gave up 4 bases and J gave up 0 bases, with 13 bases separating them. Germline lookup yields CDR1 SGHRS and CDR2 YFSETQ. The CDR3 runs to 15 residues. Under the authors' procedure: From reference gene primer amplification, estimates of nucleated cell counts were derived. Sequenced by immunoSEQ multiplex PCR; TCRdb stores in-frame clones only, minus some. The DNA was the basis for D and trimming; V, J and clone size are from that table. The sample shows 220,000 or so clones, 75% to 90% of them seen only once.

The clonotype originates from a woman between 18 and 30 years old in a cohort exposed to, infected with or recovered from COVID-19 (not recorded which). V is TRBV5-1 and J is TRBJ1-2; D remains ambiguous. The sequenced sample consisted of PBMCs or T cells enriched from blood (not recorded which). CDR3 protein: CASSEDTQANYGYTF. The CDR3 DNA reads as TGCGCCAGCAGCGAAGACACTCAAGCTAACTATGGCTACACCTTC.